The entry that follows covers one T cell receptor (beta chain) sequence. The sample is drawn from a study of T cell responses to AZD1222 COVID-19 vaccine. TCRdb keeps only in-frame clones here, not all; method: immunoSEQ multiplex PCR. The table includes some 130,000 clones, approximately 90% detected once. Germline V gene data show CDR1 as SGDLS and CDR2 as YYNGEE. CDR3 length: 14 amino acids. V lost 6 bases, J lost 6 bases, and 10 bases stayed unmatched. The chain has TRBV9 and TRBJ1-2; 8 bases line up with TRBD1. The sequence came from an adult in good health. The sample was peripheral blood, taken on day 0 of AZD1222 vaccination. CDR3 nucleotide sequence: TGTGCCAGCACCCGGCACCAGGGGGCCGATGGCTACACCTTC. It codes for CASTRHQGADGYTF.